This T cell receptor (beta chain) emerged from a study of response to subunit inactivated influenza vaccine (dated by TCRdb to 2017 to 2018). Some background on the complete study: Deep quantitative T cell receptor repertoire profiling was used in the study to track responses to a trivalent subunit inactivated influenza vaccine. The study at large found these results: The authors suggested that each seasonal influenza vaccination may recruit only a limited number of new T cells.

Points on this clonotype: Which antigen it targets is not known. Base qualities are not recorded, but no much larger clone differs from it by a single base.

The junction carries 14 bases between V and J, which are trimmed by 1 base and 5 bases respectively. Via the germline V gene, CDR1 is MGHRA and CDR2 YSYEKL. Spanning cysteine to phenylalanine, the CDR3 consists of 15 amino acids. Of all the DNA, just the CDR3 is kept, 45 bases in frame from base 1. Library preparation used RT-PCR. The sequencer was an Illumina HiSeq 2500. TCRdb ran its own pipeline on the public reads, namely fastp trimming at Q25 and MiXCR clone calling, and kept in-frame beta chains. Merged by CDR3 protein, the rows form single entries marked with the most common genes and DNA. This sample has under 850,000 distinct CDR3 sequences in its table, and approximately 17% of those were observed once. The leading ten clones occupy approximately 11% of the sample.

This clonotype originated in a man between 45 and 60 years old who received an inactivated influenza vaccine. Donor details come from another sample of the same person, matched by shared clones. The chain employs TRBV4-1 and TRBJ2-5; no D segment can be confidently identified. The sequences come from PBMCs from blood, collected about 5 days after vaccination. The CDR3 region: CASSQGRIAGETQYF. The sequenced DNA: TGCGCCAGCAGCCAAGGCCGTATCGCTGGGGAGACCCAGTACTTC.